This T cell receptor (beta chain) was sequenced for a study of spatial heterogeneity in lung cancer. MiXCR, run by TCRdb on the 5' RACE reads, gives a single entry per CDR3 protein. Among about 39,000 distinct CDR3 sequences listed, just over 3% were seen once. As to time point: sample taken at primary tumor resection. This clonotype is medium-sized by share. The receptor was derived from a male donor with early-stage non-small cell lung cancer. Sequenced here: normal lung tissue next to the tumor, sampled at surgery.

The chain's CDR3 is CASTQGGNEQFF. CDR3 sequence (DNA): TGTGCCAGCACCCAAGGGGGGAATGAGCAGTTCTTC. The chain combines TRBV9 with TRBJ2-1, with D perhaps assigned TRBD1 or TRBD2 (6 bases each). The V end was cut by 6 bases, the J end by 7 bases, with 11 bases between. Germline V CDR1 and CDR2: SGDLS, YYNGEE. The CDR3 contains 12 residues. The full variable domain, its missing parts supplied by reference TRBV9 and TRBJ2-1, is DSGVTQTPKHLITATGQRVTLRCSPRSGDLSVYWYQQSLDQGLQFLIQYYNGEERAKGNILERFSAQQFPDLHSELNLSSLELGDSALYFCASTQGGNEQFFGPGTRLTVL.